This is a list of T cell receptor beta chains from one sample in a study of OX40 agonist ivuxolimab in advanced cancers. Sequencing used immunoSEQ multiplex PCR; TCRdb keeps in-frame clones, though not all of them. The data show around 31,000 clones, more than 80% seen once. The source was CD4+ or CD8+ T cells sorted from blood, collected in a trial of the OX40 agonist ivuxolimab. The receptors come from an adult with an advanced solid tumor such as melanoma, head and neck, liver or kidney cancer. The CDR3 runs from the conserved cysteine through the conserved F or W. A D gene is named only where the DNA matches it firmly. Size tells how often a clone was seen (once, few, many) or the class of an expanded clone, and some rows leave it out.

D gene	V gene	clone size	J gene	CDR3 protein	CDR3 DNA
TRBD1	TRBV19	few	TRBJ1-4	CASSIRDRASKLFF	TGTGCCAGTAGTATCCGGGACAGGGCCTCGAAACTGTTTTTT
.	TRBV5-6	few	TRBJ1-5	CASSLGGINQPQHF	TGTGCCAGCAGCTTGGGGGGGATCAATCAGCCCCAGCATTTT
.	TRBV7-2	few	TRBJ2-1	CASSLGGPNEQFF	TGTGCCAGCAGCTTAGGCGGCCCCAATGAGCAGTTCTTC
.	TRBV2	.	TRBJ2-3	CASSVRNTDTQYF	TGTGCCAGCAGTGTACGGAACACAGATACGCAGTATTTT
TRBD2	TRBV4-2	.	TRBJ2-1	CASSPEALAGEQFF	TGTGCCAGCAGCCCGGAGGCACTAGCGGGTGAGCAGTTCTTC
.	TRBV6-1	.	TRBJ1-1	CASSYREGGSEAFF	TGTGCCAGCAGCTACAGGGAGGGAGGCTCTGAAGCTTTCTTT
.	TRBV28	.	TRBJ1-5	CASRYTWGENQPQHF	TGTGCCAGCAGGTATACATGGGGAGAAAATCAGCCCCAGCATTTT
.	TRBV5-4	.	TRBJ1-4	CASSHDRRFSEKLFF	TGCGCCAGCAGCCACGATAGGAGGTTTAGTGAAAAACTGTTTTTT
.	TRBV6-5	.	TRBJ1-4	CASLLGGSREKLFF	TGTGCCAGCCTACTGGGGGGATCAAGGGAAAAACTGTTTTTT
.	TRBV9	.	TRBJ1-4	CASSKGISREKLFF	TGTGCCAGCAGCAAAGGGATCTCGCGGGAAAAACTGTTTTTT
TRBD1	TRBV4-2	.	TRBJ2-5	CASSPGDGRGRRETQYF	TGTGCCAGCAGCCCAGGGGACGGCAGGGGGCGCCGAGAGACCCAGTACTTC
.	TRBV30	once	TRBJ2-7	CAWSPHREVPPYEQYF	TGTGCCTGGAGTCCTCACAGGGAAGTGCCCCCCTACGAGCAGTACTTC
.	TRBV6-5	.	TRBJ1-2	CASSYSGVNYGYTF	TGTGCCAGCAGTTACTCCGGGGTAAACTATGGCTACACCTTC
.	TRBV10-2	.	TRBJ2-7	CASSEAGKSYEQYF	TGCGCCAGCAGTGAGGCGGGGAAGTCCTACGAGCAGTACTTC
.	TRBV6-1	once	TRBJ2-2	CASSRLSNTGELFF	TGTGCCAGCAGTAGACTAAGTAACACCGGGGAGCTGTTTTTT
.	TRBV5-8	.	TRBJ1-1	CASEGNTEAFF	TGTGCCAGCGAGGGGAACACTGAAGCTTTCTTT
.	TRBV9	once	TRBJ1-3	CASSVGDKSRNTIYF	TGTGCCAGCAGCGTAGGGGATAAGTCGAGAAACACCATATATTTT